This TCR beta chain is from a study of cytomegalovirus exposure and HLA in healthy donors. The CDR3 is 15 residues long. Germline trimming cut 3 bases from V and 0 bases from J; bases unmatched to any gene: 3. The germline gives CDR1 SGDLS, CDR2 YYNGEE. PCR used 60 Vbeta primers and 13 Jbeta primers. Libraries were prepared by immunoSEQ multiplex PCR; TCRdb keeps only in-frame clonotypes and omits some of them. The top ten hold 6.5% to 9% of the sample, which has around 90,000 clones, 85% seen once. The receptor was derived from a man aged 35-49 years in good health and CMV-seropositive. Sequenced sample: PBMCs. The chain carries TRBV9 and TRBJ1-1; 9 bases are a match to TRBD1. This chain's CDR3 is CASSATGGLNTEAFF. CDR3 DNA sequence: TGTGCCAGCAGCGCGACAGGGGGATTGAACACTGAAGCTTTCTTT.